The 10 T cell receptor beta chains presented below share a single source sample, sequenced in a study of T-cell reconstitution after alpha-beta-depleted transplantation in children. Library preparation (for TCRbeta) was performed with unique molecular identifiers. TCRdb re-called the PCR reads through MiXCR, storing one row per CDR3 protein. The sample holds about 420,000 distinct CDR3 sequences, about 11% seen once. This material consisted of PBMCs from the stem cell graft donor, taken from the stem cell graft. The receptors shown here come from a human donor who donated a stem cell graft to a child with acute myeloid leukemia.

The chain links TRBV29-1 to TRBJ2-5; D gene ambiguous. This CDR3 comprises 13 residues. V shed 7 bases and J shed 5 bases, with 17 bases lying between them. CDR1 is SQVTM and CDR2 is ANQGSEA in the germline V gene. The CDR3 sequence: CSARTAPLETQYF. For the CDR3, the DNA is TGCAGCGCCCGAACGGCACCGTTGGAGACCCAGTACTTC. The full variable domain, completed using reference TRBV29-1 and TRBJ2-5, is SAVISQKPSRDICQRGTSLTIQCQVDSQVTMMFWYRQQPGQSLTLIATANQGSEATYESGFVIDKFPISRPNLTFSTLTVSNMSPEDSSIYLCSARTAPLETQYFGPGTRLLVL.

This clonotype was counted once. The chain has TRBV12-3 or TRBV12-4 and TRBJ2-2; tentatively, D is TRBD2 (6 bases). This CDR3 is 14 amino acids long. Trimming stripped 7 bases from V and 2 bases from J, with 11 bases between. The CDR3 region has the DNA TGTGCCAGCACCTCGGGACTTAACACCGGGGAGCTGTTTTTT. Translated, it gives CASTSGLNTGELFF.

The genes are TRBV5-1 and TRBJ2-2; 9 positions match TRBD2. This CDR3 has 17 residues. V shed 1 base and J 6 bases; nucleotides not matched to a gene: 10. CDR1 is SGHRS and CDR2 is YFSETQ in the germline V gene. As DNA, the CDR3 is TGCGCCAGCAGCTTGTCCTTAGCGGGAGATAGGGCCGGGGAGCTGTTTTTT. Residues: CASSLSLAGDRAGELFF.

The V and J genes are TRBV5-1 and TRBJ2-1, with unresolved D. Germline assignment: CDR1 SGHRS and CDR2 YFSETQ. This CDR3 is 13 amino acids long. V gave up 1 base and J gave up 6 bases, with 8 bases separating them. The CDR3 sequence is CASSLISSNEQFF. Written as DNA, the CDR3 is TGCGCCAGCAGCTTGATATCTAGCAATGAGCAGTTCTTC.

This clonotype appeared a few times. The chain couples TRBV7-2 to TRBJ1-2; 7 bases align to TRBD1. Germline V lookup: CDR1 SGHTA, CDR2 FQGNSA. Trimming took 5 bases from V and 4 from J; bases not matched to a gene: 16. This CDR3 is built from 17 residues. As DNA, the CDR3 is TGTGCCAGCAGCGCCGACAGGGCGGTAATCTGGAGCTATGGCTACACCTTC. Translated: CASSADRAVIWSYGYTF.

This clonotype has only a few counts. This chain connects TRBV5-1 to TRBJ2-3; the match to TRBD1 covers 9 bases. V lost 4 bases to trimming and J lost 5 bases; unmatched junction nucleotides: 8. The CDR3 is 15 amino acids. Germline V lookup: CDR1 SGHRS, CDR2 YFSETQ. This chain's CDR3 is CASSARDRAVDTQYF. Here the CDR3 DNA reads TGCGCCAGCAGCGCCCGGGACAGGGCGGTAGATACGCAGTATTTT.

This clonotype occurred a few times. The chain uses TRBV7-6 and TRBJ2-7, with 9 bases fitting TRBD1. Germline V gene sequence: CDR1 SGHVS, CDR2 FNYEAQ. The CDR3 has 19 amino acids. J was trimmed by 7 bases and V by 0 bases; bases with no gene match: 19. The CDR3 sequence is CASSLALQGAKSLWSEQYF. DNA for the CDR3: TGTGCCAGCAGCTTAGCTCTACAGGGGGCGAAATCCCTCTGGAGTGAGCAGTACTTC.

This chain connects TRBV5-1 to TRBJ1-2; the match to TRBD1 covers 10 bases. The CDR3 loop spans 14 amino acids. J was trimmed by 4 bases and V by 5 bases; bases with no gene match: 5. Per germline, CDR1 SGHRS and CDR2 YFSETQ. The CDR3 protein is CASRQTGGLYGYTF. DNA of the CDR3: TGCGCCAGCAGGCAGACAGGGGGCCTCTATGGCTACACCTTC.

This clonotype has a handful of counts. The CDR3 DNA reads as TGTGCCAGCAGTCGGGTGGGTTTTGACGGCTACACCTTC. Encoded protein: CASSRVGFDGYTF. The chain uses TRBV25-1 and TRBJ1-2; D uncertain. From germline, CDR1 is MGHDK and CDR2 SYGVNS. This CDR3 contains 13 residues. V was trimmed by 5 bases and J by 8 bases, leaving 15 bases between them.

The V and J genes are TRBV5-1 and TRBJ1-6, with 9 nucleotides matching TRBD1. Germline CDR1 SGHRS, CDR2 YFSETQ. The CDR3 is made up of 14 amino acids. V lost 4 bases, J lost 8 bases, and 4 bases stayed unmatched. The DNA for the CDR3 is TGCGCCAGCAGCGGCCGGGACAGGGATTCACCCCTCCACTTT. Amino acid sequence: CASSGRDRDSPLHF.